A single sample is the source of the 25 T cell receptor beta chains below, sequenced in a study of blood T cells in healthy people across ages. A second about 7 to 12 cycle PCR used barcoded and J-beta primers. In TCRdb, the 5' RACE reads were re-called with MiXCR into one record per CDR3 protein. The sample has approximately 850,000 distinct CDR3 sequences; around 45% are singletons. Sequencing input: blood. The receptors stem from a man in his 60s in good health.

V and J are TRBV7-2 and TRBJ2-4; D is possibly TRBD2 (6 bases). Germline V CDR1 and CDR2: SGHTA, FQGNSA. This CDR3 spans 13 amino acids. V was clipped by 2 bases and J by 8 bases, with 10 bases between them. CDR3: CASSLPAGHIQYF. DNA for the CDR3: TGTGCCAGCAGCTTACCGGCGGGGCACATTCAGTACTTC.

This chain joins TRBV6-6 and TRBJ1-1; D remains unclear. The CDR3 extends over 13 amino acids. Looked up from germline, CDR1 is MNHNY and CDR2 is SVGAGI (reference sequence). V was trimmed by 6 bases and J by 0 bases, leaving 8 bases between them. In nucleotides, the CDR3 is TGTGCCAGCAGACCAAAGCTGAACACTGAAGCTTTCTTT. Translating gives CASRPKLNTEAFF.

J is TRBJ1-2 and V is TRBV27; D is unresolved. Trimming removed 2 bases at V and 0 bases at J, with 7 bases between. Germline lookup yields CDR1 MNHEY and CDR2 SMNVEV (reference sequence). This CDR3 has 14 residues. This CDR3 is CASSLRGSNYGYTF. The CDR3 DNA sequence: TGTGCCAGCAGTTTACGCGGGTCTAACTATGGCTACACCTTC.

The chain employs TRBV6-6 and TRBJ1-2; 8 bases line up with TRBD1. The CDR3 has 14 residues. Germline assignment: CDR1 MNHNY and CDR2 SVGAGI (reference sequence). V lost 7 bases and J lost 2; bases outside the gene matches: 6. The CDR3 region is CASMPGGSNYGYTF. The CDR3, as DNA: TGTGCCAGCATGCCAGGGGGCTCCAACTATGGCTACACCTTC.

This clonotype occurred a few times. V is TRBV20-1 and J is TRBJ2-7; either TRBD1 or TRBD2 may fit D (5 bases each). The V end lost 3 bases, the J end lost 2 bases, and 11 bases lay between the germline ends. The germline gives CDR1 DFQATT, CDR2 SNEGSKA (reference sequence). The CDR3 loop spans 13 amino acids. The CDR3 spells CSASGGTPYEQYF. The CDR3 DNA reads TGCAGTGCTAGTGGTGGGACCCCCTACGAGCAGTACTTC.

The CDR3 nucleotides read TGTGCCAGCAGTTCACGACTAGCGGGGGGGCCAACAGATACGCAGTATTTT. Protein: CASSSRLAGGPTDTQYF. V gene TRBV6-6 combines with J gene TRBJ2-3; 14 positions match TRBD2. The CDR3 spans 17 residues. The germline CDR1 and CDR2 sequences are MNHNY and SVGAGI (reference sequence). V lost 4 bases, J lost 3 bases, and 6 bases stayed unmatched.

The rearrangement links TRBV4-3 to TRBJ2-6; D possibly uses TRBD1 or TRBD2 (7 bases each). CDR3 size: 17 residues. V was pared by 6 bases and J by 2 bases, with 17 bases between. Per germline, CDR1 LGHNA and CDR2 YSLEER. The CDR3 is CASSAGRGGPGANVLTF. The CDR3 bases are TGCGCCAGCAGTGCAGGCAGGGGGGGCCCTGGGGCCAACGTCCTGACTTTC.

This clonotype was seen more than once but under ten times. This chain links TRBV6-2 or TRBV6-3 with TRBJ2-5; D remains unclear. The length of the CDR3 is 14 residues. CDR1 is MNHEY and CDR2 is SVGEGT in the germline V gene. V was cut by 4 bases and J by 3 bases, with 12 bases left in between. CDR3 sequence (DNA): TGTGCCAGCAGTTTCACACAGTCAGAAGAGACCCAGTACTTC. This gives the protein CASSFTQSEETQYF.

J is TRBJ1-2 and V is TRBV20-1, with unresolved D. This CDR3 contains 14 residues. V lost 3 bases and J 0 bases, leaving 11 bases between the germline ends. Per the germline V gene, CDR1 is DFQATT and CDR2 is SNEGSKA (reference sequence). CDR3 coding DNA: TGCAGTGCTAGTCACAGCCCACCTAACTATGGCTACACCTTC. It is translated as CSASHSPPNYGYTF.

This clonotype showed up just a few times. The chain combines TRBV27 with TRBJ2-7, with 11 bases identical to TRBD1. The V gene's germline CDR1 is MNHEY and CDR2 SMNVEV (reference sequence). The CDR3 spans 16 residues. J lost 3 bases, V lost 2 bases, and 6 bases had no gene match. CDR3 sequence (DNA): TGTGCCAGCAGTTTACGGAGGACAGGGGGCGTCTACGAGCAGTACTTC. Amino acid sequence: CASSLRRTGGVYEQYF.

This clonotype was seen more than once but under ten times. The CDR3 sequence: CASSQQDRLANEQYF. The CDR3 coding sequence is TGCGCCAGCAGCCAACAGGACCGACTAGCCAATGAGCAGTACTTC. V is TRBV4-3 and J is TRBJ2-5; 7 bases are a match to TRBD2. The CDR3 has 15 amino acids. V was pared by 2 bases and J by 11 bases, with 14 bases of the junction left unmatched. Germline values: CDR1 LGHNA, CDR2 YSLEER.

J is TRBJ1-1 and V is TRBV20-1, with D perhaps TRBD1 (6 bases). Germline V lookup: CDR1 DFQATT, CDR2 SNEGSKA (reference sequence). The CDR3 extends over 12 amino acids. V was trimmed by 7 bases and J by 4 bases, leaving 13 bases between them. CDR3 nucleotides: TGCAGTGTTCCGGGGGGGCCCACTGAAGCTTTCTTT. Amino acids: CSVPGGPTEAFF.

The chain links TRBV5-1 to TRBJ2-1, with unresolved D. CDR1 and CDR2 from the germline V gene are SGHRS and YFSETQ. V lost 2 bases, J lost 5 bases, and 14 bases lay in between. The CDR3 is made up of 15 amino acids. CDR3 nucleotide sequence: TGCGCCAGCAGCTTAAACCCCGGGTGGGACAATGAGCAGTTCTTC. Amino acid sequence: CASSLNPGWDNEQFF.

In regard to this clonotype: Sequence at one end of the junction differs from germline and may be a read error. The V call is TRBV12-3 or TRBV12-4, the J call TRBJ2-7; tentatively, D is TRBD2 (6 bases). CDR3 length: 13 amino acids. The DNA for the CDR3 is TGTGCCAGCAGGCCGGGAGCCACCTACGAGCGGTACTTC. It specifies CASRPGATYERYF.

This clonotype has more than one count but fewer than ten. This chain joins TRBV20-1 and TRBJ2-1; 16 bases agree with TRBD2. This CDR3 has 18 amino acids. Germline-derived CDR1 and CDR2 are DFQATT and SNEGSKA (reference sequence). V lost 5 bases and J lost 2; bases outside the gene matches: 9. CDR3 coding DNA: TGCAGTGCTTACCCCGGGACTAGCGGGGGGGTTGCCTACAATGAGCAGTTCTTC. Translation gives CSAYPGTSGGVAYNEQFF.

In the case of this clonotype: This may come from a read error, since a much larger clone is one base off. The chain joins TRBV5-1 to TRBJ2-7; D might be TRBD1 or TRBD2, each matching 5 bases. Trimming cost V 1 base and J 0 bases, with 11 bases left between them. This CDR3 contains 15 residues. Germline CDR1 SGHRS, CDR2 YFSETQ. The CDR3 here is CASSLLGDASYEQYF. The DNA of the CDR3 is TGCGCCAGCAGCTTGTTAGGGGACGCCTCCTACGAGCAGTACTTC.

The chain links TRBV7-2 to TRBJ1-2; no reliable D call. The CDR3 loop spans 12 amino acids. Deletions cut 6 bases from V and 8 bases from J, with 13 bases between. Germline CDR1 and CDR2: SGHTA and FQGNSA. The CDR3 DNA sequence: TGTGCCAGCAGTGAGGATTCCTGGGGCTACACCTTC. Residues: CASSEDSWGYTF.

The chain uses TRBV7-2 and TRBJ2-7; 7 bases are a match to TRBD2. The CDR3 length is 14 residues. The ends lost 4 bases at V and 1 base at J; junction bases unmatched: 4. Germline V gene lookup returns CDR1 SGHTA and CDR2 FQGNSA. DNA for the CDR3: TGTGCCAGCAGCTCCCTAGCGGATTCCTACGAGCAGTACTTC. Translating gives CASSSLADSYEQYF.

The rearrangement links TRBV4-3 to TRBJ2-3, with D uncertain. This CDR3 contains 14 residues. The germline CDR1 and CDR2 sequences are LGHNA and YSLEER. The V and J ends lost 0 bases and 5 bases respectively, with 9 bases between them. The CDR3 spells CASSQDLKGDTQYF. The CDR3 DNA reads as TGCGCCAGCAGCCAAGATTTGAAGGGAGATACGCAGTATTTT.

This clonotype was detected a few times. The chain uses TRBV2 and TRBJ1-1; D is unresolved. Germline V gene lookup returns CDR1 SNHLY and CDR2 FYNNEI. The CDR3 consists of 11 residues. V lost 6 bases to trimming and J lost 8 bases, with 10 bases between them. The DNA for the CDR3 is TGTGCCAGCAGCCTGTCGTCGGAAGCTTTCTTT. It yields the protein CASSLSSEAFF.

This clonotype has only a few counts. This chain uses TRBV6-1 with TRBJ2-7, with 8 positions matching TRBD1. V was clipped by 4 bases and J by 3 bases; unmatched bases: 5. The germline V gene has CDR1 MNHNS and CDR2 SASEGT. There are 14 residues in the CDR3. The chain's CDR3 is CASSAWDRIYEQYF. DNA of the CDR3: TGTGCCAGCAGTGCGTGGGACAGGATCTACGAGCAGTACTTC.

The table lists this clonotype with many counts. This chain links TRBV10-3 with TRBJ1-2; TRBD1 aligns across 8 bases. Germline V gives CDR1 ENHRY, CDR2 SYGVKD. After removal of 10 bases from V and 4 bases from J, the junction contained 8 bases not matched to a gene. The CDR3 extends over 13 amino acids. The CDR3 DNA follows: TGTGCCACCTCCTCGACAGGGGCCTATGGCTACACCTTC. It yields the protein CATSSTGAYGYTF.

The rearrangement uses TRBV7-9 and TRBJ2-3; the D call may be TRBD1 or TRBD2 (5 bases each). Germline V gene sequence: CDR1 SEHNR, CDR2 FQNEAQ (reference sequence). Trimming left V 2 bases short and J 2 bases short, with 11 bases between. This CDR3 is 15 amino acids long. The CDR3 region is CASSLYAGATDTQYF. CDR3 DNA: TGTGCCAGCAGCTTATATGCCGGGGCCACAGATACGCAGTATTTT.

In regard to this clonotype: One base away lies a much larger clone, so this may be a sequencing read error. CDR3 DNA sequence: TGTGCCAGCAGCTTAGATCAGGGAAGCTACAGTGAGCAGTTCTTC. Its protein product is CASSLDQGSYSEQFF. The J gene is TRBJ2-1, the V gene TRBV7-9; TRBD1 might be the D (5 bases). The CDR3 covers 15 residues. Germline assignment: CDR1 SEHNR and CDR2 FQNEAQ (reference sequence).

Written as DNA, the CDR3 is TGTGCCACCGTTGGGGGTATCGGAGAGACCCAGTACTTC. Amino acid sequence: CATVGGIGETQYF. The chain employs TRBV18 and TRBJ2-5; D is possibly TRBD1 or TRBD2 (5 bases each). Germline values: CDR1 KGHSH, CDR2 LQKENI. The V end lost 10 bases, the J end lost 4 bases, and 16 bases lay between the germline ends. The CDR3 has 13 residues.